This T cell receptor beta chain came from a study of shared clonotypes between healthy human individuals. Broader study findings: Sampling was confined to blood; repertoires within tissues likely differ.

Method: immunoSEQ multiplex PCR; TCRdb's copy keeps in-frame clones and lacks some. The sample gives 2.3 million or so clones, just over 90% of which show up once; about 0.37% is in the top ten. From germline, CDR1 is GTSNPN and CDR2 SVGIG (reference sequence). V gave up 1 base and J gave up 5 bases, with 6 bases separating them. There are 11 residues in the CDR3. With respect to this clone: Its matching antigen is unknown.

The receptor comes from a man aged 18 to 29 in good health. Some clones in this sample may be carry-over from other donors' samples. The sequenced sample was naive CD4+ T cells from PBMCs. Subset described: CD45RA+ positively selected. The V gene is TRBV30, the J gene TRBJ2-7; D is ambiguous. The CDR3, as DNA: TGTGCCTGGAGTGACCCCGACGAGCAGTACTTC. Translation: CAWSDPDEQYF.